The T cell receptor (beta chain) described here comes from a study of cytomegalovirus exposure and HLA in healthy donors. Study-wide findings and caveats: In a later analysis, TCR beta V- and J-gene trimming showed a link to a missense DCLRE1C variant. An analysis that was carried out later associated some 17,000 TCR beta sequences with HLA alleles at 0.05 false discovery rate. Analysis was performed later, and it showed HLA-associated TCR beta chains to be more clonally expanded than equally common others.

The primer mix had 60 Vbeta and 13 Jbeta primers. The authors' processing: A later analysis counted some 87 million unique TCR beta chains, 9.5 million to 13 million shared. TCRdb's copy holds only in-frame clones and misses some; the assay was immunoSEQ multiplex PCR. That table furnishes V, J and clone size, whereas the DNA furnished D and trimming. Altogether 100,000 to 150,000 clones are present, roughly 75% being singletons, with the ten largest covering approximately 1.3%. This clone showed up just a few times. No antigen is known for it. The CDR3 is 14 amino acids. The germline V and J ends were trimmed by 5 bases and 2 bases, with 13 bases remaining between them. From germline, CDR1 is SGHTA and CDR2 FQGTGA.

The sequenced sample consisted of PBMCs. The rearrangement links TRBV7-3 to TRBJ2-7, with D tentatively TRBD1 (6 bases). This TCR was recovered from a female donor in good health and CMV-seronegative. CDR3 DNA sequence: TGTGCCAGCAGCCCACGACAGGATGCCTACGAGCAGTACTTC. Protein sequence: CASSPRQDAYEQYF.